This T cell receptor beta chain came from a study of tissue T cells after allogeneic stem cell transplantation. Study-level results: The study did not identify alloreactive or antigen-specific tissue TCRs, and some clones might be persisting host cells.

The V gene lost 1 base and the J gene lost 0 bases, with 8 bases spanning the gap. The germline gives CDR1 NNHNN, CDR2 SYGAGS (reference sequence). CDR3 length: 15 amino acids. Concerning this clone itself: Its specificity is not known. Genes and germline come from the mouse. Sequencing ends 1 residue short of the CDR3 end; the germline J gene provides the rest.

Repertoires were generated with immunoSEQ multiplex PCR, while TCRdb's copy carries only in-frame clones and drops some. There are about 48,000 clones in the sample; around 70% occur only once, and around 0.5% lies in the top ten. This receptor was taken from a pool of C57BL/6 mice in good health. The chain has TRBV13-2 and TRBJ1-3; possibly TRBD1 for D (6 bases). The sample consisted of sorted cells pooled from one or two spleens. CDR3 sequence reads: CASGDYRASGNTLYF. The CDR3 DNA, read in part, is TGTGCCAGCGGTGATTACAGGGCTTCTGGAAATACGCTCTAT.